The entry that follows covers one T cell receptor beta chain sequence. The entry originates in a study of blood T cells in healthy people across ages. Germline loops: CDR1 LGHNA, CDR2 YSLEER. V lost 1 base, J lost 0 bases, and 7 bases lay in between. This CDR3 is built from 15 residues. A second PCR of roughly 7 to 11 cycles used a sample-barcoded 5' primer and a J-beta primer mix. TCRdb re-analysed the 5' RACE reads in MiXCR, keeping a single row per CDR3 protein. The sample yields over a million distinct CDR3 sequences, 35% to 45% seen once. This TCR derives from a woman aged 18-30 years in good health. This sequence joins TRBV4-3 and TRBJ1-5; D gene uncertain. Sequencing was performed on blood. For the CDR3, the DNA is TGCGCCAGCAGCCAAGTGCCGGATAGCAATCAGCCCCAGCATTTT. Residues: CASSQVPDSNQPQHF.